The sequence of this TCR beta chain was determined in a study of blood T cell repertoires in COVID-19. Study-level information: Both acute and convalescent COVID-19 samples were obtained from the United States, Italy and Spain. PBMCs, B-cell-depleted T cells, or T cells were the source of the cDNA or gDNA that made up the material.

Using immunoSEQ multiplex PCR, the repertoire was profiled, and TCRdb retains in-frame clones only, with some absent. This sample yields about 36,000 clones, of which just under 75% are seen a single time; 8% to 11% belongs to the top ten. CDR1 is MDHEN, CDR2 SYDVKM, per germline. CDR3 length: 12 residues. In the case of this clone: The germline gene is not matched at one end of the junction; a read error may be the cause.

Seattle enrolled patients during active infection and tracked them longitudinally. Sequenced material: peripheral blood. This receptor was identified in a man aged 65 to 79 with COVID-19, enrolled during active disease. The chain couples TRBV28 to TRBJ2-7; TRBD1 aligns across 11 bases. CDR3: CASSTNRDRGFF. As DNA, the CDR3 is TGTGCCAGCAGTACGAACCGGGACAGGGGGTTCTTC.